This section outlines one T cell receptor beta chain sequence together with its context. Its antigen is unknown. The entry originates in a study of radiotherapy plus CTLA-4 blockade in lung cancer. As for the study in general: Overall, roughly 17% of patients showed an objective response, while 31% attained disease control.

Profiling relied on immunoSEQ multiplex PCR, and the TCRdb table lists in-frame clones only, not all of them. The sample shows roughly 70,000 clones, roughly 84% of them seen only once. With ipilimumab providing CTLA-4 blockade, focal radiation was administered to patients who had chemo-refractory metastatic non-small-cell lung cancer. Study findings and constraints: How blood T cell clones changed early, along with interferon-beta, reportedly forecast response best. In blood, after radiotherapy plus ipilimumab, tumor-derived TCR clones expanded.

The CDR3 has 14 amino acids. The germline CDR1 and CDR2 sequences are MGHDK and SYGVNS. V gave up 2 bases and J gave up 1 base, with 8 bases separating them. Material: peripheral blood, obtained from a patient treated with radiotherapy plus ipilimumab. The source is a human donor with non-small cell lung cancer that progressed on radiotherapy plus ipilimumab. The chain couples TRBV25-1 to TRBJ2-5, with D unresolved. CDR3 loop: CASSESRIQETQYF. The DNA of the CDR3 is TGTGCCAGCAGTGAAAGCAGAATCCAAGAGACCCAGTACTTC.